This T cell receptor (beta chain) derives from a study of cytomegalovirus exposure and HLA in healthy donors (dated by TCRdb to about 2017). About the investigation overall: In an earlier analysis of 450 to 750 of the donors, less than 350 Gb of sequence data and 100 million or so unique TCR beta sequences from about 180 million T cells were reported. Around 330 gigabases of sequencing data and 91 million or so unique TCR sequences made up an early release that covered roughly 670 HLA-typed donors. The study combined high-throughput TCR immunosequencing, statistical association of individual TCRs with disease status, and machine learning to predict cytomegalovirus infection status. HLA typing included class I and class II loci at four-digit resolution. A later analysis re-examined previously published TCR beta repertoires from roughly 720 donors and added high-resolution HLA genotyping to investigate patterns of TCR occurrence. Typing coverage varied by locus: roughly 620-640 donors for A, B, C, DRB1 and DQB1; roughly 520 for DQA1; more than 600 for DPA1; 450 to 480 for DPB1. Of the 300 to 450 genotyped donors, approximately 81% were placed in the genetic ancestry cluster associated with self-reported Caucasian donors. All discovery cohort repertoires had been generated on a single sequencing platform. An earlier analysis of 500 to 750 of the donors applied high-throughput TCR beta sequencing to assess whether each TCR beta V gene segment acted as functional or pseudogenic. Among about 370 genotyped donors of the cohort, an average of roughly 230,000 unique TCR beta nucleotide sequences was sequenced per donor, of which about 19% were non-productive. A later genetic analysis used genome-wide SNP genotypes for about 60% of the 666 donors, treating that subset as a discovery cohort. Along with the roughly 700-subject first cohort, a separate validation cohort of over a hundred different subjects was used. Donor age, sex, ethnicity and CMV serostatus were compiled together with the repertoire data. Several DR-DQ haplotypes were treated as single units for association and clustering because of strong linkage in the cohort. The study was designed to test whether signatures of past pathogen exposure could be identified by cataloging public T cell receptors. In the later analysis, no new phenotypic data were used to find candidate immune exposures; instead, reliance was placed on TCR beta sequences and their occurrence across donors. Using immunosequencing, the study profiled T cell repertoires from about 620 subjects and related those repertoires to cytomegalovirus serostatus. General study outcomes and caveats: An earlier analysis of around 600 of the donors showed that most TCR beta V segments appeared in productive rearrangements either about 87% or about 30% of the time, which broadly matched IMGT annotations. In a later genetic analysis, fewer N-insertions in productive TCRs were reported among donors in an Asian-associated ancestry cluster than the roughly 700-donor mean. According to the authors, the approach could potentially be generalized to other disease states and immunological phenotypes. A few of the identified cytomegalovirus-associated TCR beta chains were confirmed in vitro to be specific for cytomegalovirus antigens. A later analysis found that TCR association rates varied across HLA loci, with DRB1 alleles showing the most associated TCRs and HLA-C alleles the fewest. A later analysis associated 17,000 or so TCR beta sequences with specific HLA alleles at a false discovery rate of 0.05. Most TCR sequences were observed very rarely across donors, whereas some public TCRs were present in many individuals. The classifier was reported to diagnose cytomegalovirus status with high specificity and sensitivity in both the original cohort and the validation cohort. Because the 87-base-pair reads could not distinguish some IMGT-functional V segments, including TRBV6-2 and TRBV6-3, those segments were excluded. A cluster of highly shared sequence variants was judged likely to represent a technical artifact of the sequencing pipeline. This cohort had only TCR beta chains sequenced, and the lack of alpha or paired-chain data limited which features could be detected. A further reported finding was that TCR beta sequences accurately predicted the HLA-A and HLA-B alleles for most subjects in the first cohort. Several of the top co-occurrence clusters appeared to be linked to parvovirus B19, influenza, CMV and Epstein-Barr virus, according to a later analysis. The presence/absence analyses assumed that sequencing depth was roughly uniform across donors, and that assumption may not be true. Immune exposure information for the cohort was limited to CMV serostatus. Because counts were too low, about 18 rarely observed V segments, including chromosome 9 orphons, were excluded from the earlier analysis of several hundred of the donors. Correlated functional status among segregating V segments might reflect linkage disequilibrium, but an unknown experimental factor could not be ruled out. Most CMV-associated TCR beta chains appeared to be HLA-restricted in a later analysis, and the HLA associations seemed to be driven largely by CMV exposure. The study gave a list of roughly 150 TCR beta chains associated with cytomegalovirus. In a later analysis, HLA-associated TCR beta chains were found to be more clonally expanded and to have lower generation probabilities than equally common non-associated chains. Because HLA typing was unavailable for some donors at each locus, only the typed subset was used in association tests. Assigning TCR associations to individual alleles was difficult when HLA alleles, especially DR and DQ, strongly co-occurred. An association between a missense DCLRE1C variant and V-gene and J-gene trimming of TCR beta chains was found in a later genetic analysis and replicated in an independent cohort.

Of note for this clone: Which antigen it targets is not known. Base qualities are missing; no much larger clone stands one base away.

Receptor amplification or capture employed the immunoSEQ multiplex PCR assay. The multiplex PCR relied on a mix of 60 forward primers for TCR Vbeta segments and 13 reverse primers for TCR Jbeta segments. The CDR3 region of rearranged TCR beta genes was amplified from genomic DNA with a multiplex PCR assay. Amplified TCR beta libraries were sequenced as 87-base-pair reads on the Illumina HiSeq System. For the original study's pipeline: A later analysis tallied 75 million to 95 million unique TCR beta chains across the 666 repertoires, and around 9.9 million of those chains were shared by two or more donors. Raw reads were error-corrected and collapsed into unique sequences by a nearest-neighbor algorithm in which closely related sequences were merged to remove PCR and sequencing errors. V, D and J gene segments were assigned by aligning CDR3 sequences to IMGT reference sequences. For a sequence to be retained, a match of at least six nucleotides to both a V gene segment and a J gene segment was required. Rearrangements were called productive when the CDR3 lacked stop codons and stayed in frame with V and J; all others were non-productive. CDR3 was defined according to IMGT convention as the region running from the second conserved V-encoded cysteine to the conserved J-encoded phenylalanine. Sequences without an unambiguous match to a single V gene segment were excluded from the earlier analysis of 500 to 700 of the donors. In an earlier analysis of about 590 of the donors, a V segment was called functional when productive rearrangements were above 56.7%, and segregating when the standard deviation between donors exceeded 5%. To diagnose cytomegalovirus status from the catalog of TCR beta chain sequences, a statistical classification framework was built. V and J gene assignment, in a later analysis, came from comparing TCR nucleotide sequences with IMGT/GENE-DB human TR gene sequences. Using the TCRdist pipeline, a later analysis assigned CDR3 sequences along with most-parsimonious VDJ recombination scenarios. In a later analysis, every TCR beta chain was defined by the combination of its CDR3 amino acid sequence and its V-gene family, and reads without a unique V-gene family were dropped. In a later analysis, fewer than 600 highly shared, low-generation-probability nucleotide sequences were removed to address suspected cross-contamination and a sequencing artifact. In a later analysis, a clonal expansion index for each public chain was calculated from normalized within-repertoire ranks of inferred template counts. In a later analysis, generation probabilities were computed with a VDJ recombination model fitted to out-of-frame rearrangements, and the resulting probabilities were checked against IGoR. In a later analysis, hypergeometric tests were used to score TCR-TCR, TCR-HLA and TCR-CMV co-occurrence, with a repertoire-size bias correction applied to TCR pairs. A later analysis estimated false discovery rates by permuting HLA or CMV assignments 20 times. In a later analysis, co-occurring TCRs were grouped with DBSCAN, and TCRdist sequence similarity was added when clustering was performed within HLA-allele-positive subsets. For co-occurrence clustering, repertoires with fewer than 30,000 or more than 120,000 public chains were excluded, along with a handful of repertoires with anomalous nucleotide sharing. TCRdb limited this immuneACCESS table to in-frame rearrangements with V and J called. A share of clones is missing; checked studies link under half to unresolved V genes, and the rest is unexplained. The V and J calls and clone size were taken over from that table, and D and trimming were inferred from the DNA. The sample includes fewer than 200,000 clones, with about 90% observed a single time. The ten largest clonotypes hold more than 0.2% of the sample.

CDR1 and CDR2, per the germline V gene, are SGHVS and FNYEAQ. Trimming takes 1 base from V and 2 bases from J, and the germline ends sit 11 bases apart. The CDR3 sequence holds 16 residues, the cysteine and phenylalanine included. Only the CDR3 portion is preserved as DNA: 48 bases, with reading frame beginning at the first base. The cohort was made up of 650 to 700 healthy bone marrow donors. At the time of sampling, all cohort members were nominally healthy, though unrecorded immune exposures were likely present. The donor was CMV seronegative and was included in the group of several hundred seronegative cohort members. Every donor gave a peripheral blood sample, and the peripheral blood mononuclear cells from that sample were used for TCR beta sequencing. The Qiagen DNeasy Blood Extraction Kit was used to extract genomic DNA from the blood cell samples.

The sample consisted of PBMCs. The receptor's source is a girl under three years old in good health and CMV-seronegative. The chain is assembled from TRBV7-6 and TRBJ2-2, and perhaps TRBD1 as D gene, on 6 matching bases. The nucleotide sequence is given as TGTGCCAGCAGCTTAGTACGGGACACAAACACCGGGGAGCTGTTTTTT. This translates into CASSLVRDTNTGELFF.